The next 12 T cell receptor beta chains were all read from a single sample in a study of control samples from healthy donors and cancer patients. Assay used: immunoSEQ multiplex PCR; TCRdb lists only in-frame clones, some missing. The sample yields about 140,000 clones, roughly 94% seen once. Sequences were obtained from blood. These receptor sequences come from a middle-aged man in good health.

The rearrangement links TRBV5-4 to TRBJ1-1, with a weak D call TRBD1 (5 bases). The germline V gene encodes CDR1 SGHNT and CDR2 YYREEE (reference sequence). The CDR3 loop spans 14 amino acids. V was cut by 4 bases and J by 4 bases, with 14 bases left in between. The CDR3: CASSPGGTPTEAFF. In DNA, the CDR3 is TGTGCCAGCAGCCCTGGAGGGACTCCCACTGAAGCTTTCTTT.

This chain links TRBV19 with TRBJ2-7; D possibly matches TRBD1 or TRBD2 (5 bases each). V lost 3 bases and J lost 1, with 13 bases in between. The CDR3 sequence is 15 residues long. Germline loops: CDR1 LNHDA, CDR2 SQIVND (reference sequence). The CDR3 here is CASSMSRGSSYEQYF. CDR3 in DNA: TGTGCCAGTAGTATGTCGAGGGGCAGTTCCTACGAGCAGTACTTC.

This chain links TRBV5-5 with TRBJ2-5; no firm D call. Deletions cut 0 bases from V and 5 bases from J, with 14 bases between. Germline V lookup: CDR1 SGHKS, CDR2 YYEKEE (reference sequence). The CDR3 consists of 15 residues. CDR3 sequence (DNA): TGTGCCAGCAGCTTGGTTGCTCTTAAGGGTGAGACCCAGTACTTC. Residues: CASSLVALKGETQYF.

The sample holds one count of this clone. The chain is built from TRBV4-2 and TRBJ1-1, with 8 bases lining up with TRBD1. J lost 4 bases, V lost 8 bases, and 12 bases had no gene match. Germline loops: CDR1 LGHNA, CDR2 YNFKEQ. CDR3 size: 15 residues. This CDR3 is CASWPSHTGGTEAFF. CDR3 DNA sequence: TGTGCCAGCTGGCCTAGCCACACAGGGGGCACTGAAGCTTTCTTT.

V usage is TRBV27 and J usage is TRBJ1-2; D unclear. CDR3 length: 14 amino acids. CDR1 is MNHEY and CDR2 is SMNVEV in the germline V gene (reference sequence). Trimming cost V 3 bases and J 2 bases, with 10 bases left between them. CDR3 region: CASSFYSGNYGYTF. As DNA, the CDR3 is TGTGCCAGCAGTTTTTATTCCGGGAACTATGGCTACACCTTC.

The chain is built from TRBV11-2 and TRBJ2-7; 11 bases align to TRBD1. This CDR3 spans 13 amino acids. Germline assignment: CDR1 SGHAT and CDR2 FQNNGV. V lost 7 bases and J lost 2; bases outside the gene matches: 1. The CDR3 DNA reads as TGTGCCAGCACGGGACAGGGGGCCTACGAGCAGTACTTC. Protein product: CASTGQGAYEQYF.

The sample holds one count of this clone. V and J are TRBV18 and TRBJ1-6; 7 bases fit TRBD1. This CDR3 comprises 15 residues. Germline V CDR1 and CDR2: KGHSH, LQKENI. V lost 3 bases, J lost 12 bases, and 11 bases stayed unmatched. The CDR3 protein is CASSPSGQSTEPLHF. As DNA, the CDR3 is TGTGCCAGCTCACCCTCGGGACAGAGTACAGAACCCCTCCACTTT.

The chain is built from TRBV5-6 and TRBJ2-2, with a possible D match to TRBD2 (6 bases). Germline assignment: CDR1 SGHDT and CDR2 YYEEEE. V lost 0 bases to trimming and J lost 0 bases, with 9 bases between them. The length of the CDR3 is 16 residues. The CDR3 coding sequence is TGTGCCAGCAGCTTGGTTGGGGGGTCGAACACCGGGGAGCTGTTTTTT. It encodes CASSLVGGSNTGELFF.

The CDR3: CASSDGTVFNQPQHF. The CDR3 DNA follows: TGTGCCAGCAGCGATGGGACGGTATTCAATCAGCCCCAGCATTTT. This chain joins TRBV5-6 and TRBJ1-5; TRBD1 is a possible D gene (5 bases). The ends were cut back, 4 bases at V and 3 bases at J, with 14 bases in the middle. Per the germline V gene, CDR1 is SGHDT and CDR2 is YYEEEE. This CDR3 contains 15 residues. The full variable domain, in which reference TRBV5-6 and TRBJ1-5 provide the parts outside the CDR3, is DAGVTQSPTHLIKTRGQQVTLRCSPKSGHDTVSWYQQALGQGPQFIFQYYEEEERQRGNFPDRFSGHQFPNYSSELNVNALLLGDSALYLCASSDGTVFNQPQHFGDGTRLSIL.

To note about this clone: The sample has other DNA sequences that encode this CDR3 too. This chain joins TRBV5-6 and TRBJ2-2; D not certain. The germline CDR1 and CDR2 sequences are SGHDT and YYEEEE. The CDR3 runs 13 residues. V was cut by 3 bases and J by 2 bases, with 5 bases left in between. This chain's CDR3 is CASSSDNTGELFF. The CDR3 DNA follows: TGTGCCAGCAGCTCTGATAACACCGGGGAGCTGTTTTTT.

The chain employs TRBV2 and TRBJ2-7; D is ambiguous. Trimming cost V 2 bases and J 3 bases, with 5 bases left between them. Per germline, CDR1 SNHLY and CDR2 FYNNEI. The CDR3 is made up of 12 amino acids. The CDR3 sequence: CASSEFFYEQYF. CDR3 DNA: TGTGCCAGCAGTGAATTCTTCTACGAGCAGTACTTC.

The rearrangement uses TRBV6-2 or TRBV6-3 and TRBJ2-1, with a tentative D call TRBD2 (7 bases). This CDR3 spans 15 amino acids. Per the germline V gene, CDR1 is MNHEY and CDR2 is SVGEGT. V was cut by 2 bases and J by 3 bases, with 11 bases left in between. CDR3 DNA sequence: TGTGCCAGCAGTTACAGCGGGACATACTACAATGAGCAGTTCTTC. Translation: CASSYSGTYYNEQFF.